This entry lists 9 T cell receptor beta chains sequenced from one sample in a study of blood T cells in healthy people across ages. Primers used in a second PCR of roughly 7 to 11 cycles were a sample-barcoded 5' primer and a J-beta primer mix. TCRdb reanalysed the 5' RACE reads using MiXCR and keeps one entry per CDR3 protein. The repertoire has roughly 800,000 distinct CDR3 sequences, around 25% of them found once; the top ten carry under 4.5%. The sample also formed part of further work on T cells of mothers and their children.

The sample consisted of blood. The source is a boy younger than 18 in good health.

About this clonotype: An end of the junction differs from the germline gene, which may be a read error. The V and J genes are TRBV6-1 and TRBJ2-5; no firm D call. The DNA matches TRBJ2-7 better at its end, which makes the J call doubtful. Germline V lookup: CDR1 MNHNS, CDR2 SASEGT. The CDR3 runs 14 residues. The CDR3: CASTEVEGIYEQYF. CDR3 nucleotide sequence: TGTGCCAGCACTGAAGTGGAAGGGATCTACGAGCAGTACTTC.

This clonotype was picked up a small number of times. V usage is TRBV25-1 and J usage is TRBJ2-3; D gene ambiguous. The CDR3 length is 11 residues. The V end lost 6 bases, the J end lost 6 bases, and 7 bases lay between the germline ends. Germline V gene data show CDR1 as MGHDK and CDR2 as SYGVNS. The CDR3 loop is CASRSVDTQYF. Here the CDR3 DNA reads TGTGCCAGCAGGAGTGTTGATACGCAGTATTTT.

As to this clonotype: Since a much larger clone is just one base distant, this may be a read error. The chain couples TRBV27 to TRBJ2-1, with 7 bases fitting TRBD1. The J call may be faulty, since TRBJ2-7 better matches the DNA end. Germline lookup yields CDR1 MNHEY and CDR2 SMNVEV (reference sequence). The CDR3 covers 13 residues. The CDR3 DNA follows: TGTGCCAGCAGACGTCAGGGGGATGGTGAGCAGTACTTC. It specifies CASRRQGDGEQYF.

This clonotype was seen a few times. This chain uses TRBV7-9 with TRBJ2-6; no firm D call. The CDR3 runs to 19 residues. Trimming shortened V by 1 base and J by 0 bases, and 16 bases separated the two germline ends. Germline CDR1 and CDR2: SEHNR and FQNEAQ (reference sequence). The DNA for the CDR3 is TGTGCCAGCAGCTTAGATTGGGCCGGGCTAAGCTCTGGGGCCAACGTCCTGACTTTC. This translates into CASSLDWAGLSSGANVLTF.

V and J are TRBV6-2 or TRBV6-3 and TRBJ2-1, with D possibly TRBD2 on 5 matching bases. Germline values: CDR1 MNHEY, CDR2 SVGEGT. V was clipped by 5 bases and J by 5 bases, with 10 bases between them. This CDR3 is built from 13 residues. The CDR3 nucleotides are TGTGCCAGCAGTAACGGACTGAACAATGAGCAGTTCTTC. It yields the protein CASSNGLNNEQFF.

This clonotype was counted a single time. This chain links TRBV20-1 with TRBJ2-7; D possibly corresponds to TRBD2 (5 bases). The V gene's germline CDR1 is DFQATT and CDR2 SNEGSKA (reference sequence). This CDR3 contains 15 residues. The germline V and J ends were trimmed by 3 bases and 3 bases, with 18 bases remaining between them. The CDR3 DNA is TGCAGTGCTAGTAGGGAGTTCAGAGCGCGCTACGAGCAGTACTTC. Encoded protein: CSASREFRARYEQYF.

The rearrangement uses TRBV20-1 and TRBJ2-7; D may be TRBD2 (5 bases). V was cut by 2 bases and J by 5 bases, with 16 bases left in between. The germline CDR1 and CDR2 sequences are DFQATT and SNEGSKA (reference sequence). This CDR3 has 14 amino acids. The CDR3 spells CSARSLAATDEQYF. DNA of the CDR3: TGCAGTGCTAGAAGTCTAGCTGCCACGGACGAGCAGTACTTC.

The CDR3 sequence: CSVERTGSNYGYTF. CDR3 sequence (DNA): TGCAGCGTTGAACGGACAGGGTCTAACTATGGCTACACCTTC. The gene calls are TRBV29-1 and TRBJ1-2; 8 positions agree with TRBD1. The CDR3 is made up of 14 amino acids. Looked up from germline, CDR1 is SQVTM and CDR2 is ANQGSEA. V was clipped by 2 bases and J by 0 bases; unmatched bases: 2.

This chain links TRBV20-1 with TRBJ2-4, with D perhaps matching TRBD1 (5 bases). The CDR3 runs 12 residues. CDR1 is DFQATT, CDR2 SNEGSKA, per germline (reference sequence). Trimming removed 3 bases at V and 5 bases at J, with 8 bases between. CDR3 coding DNA: TGCAGTGCTAGCCTGACAGAAAACATTCAGTACTTC. It yields the protein CSASLTENIQYF.